Included here is one T cell receptor (beta chain) sequence, with context. The record originates from a study of T cell changes during pregnancy in multiple sclerosis. Method: immunoSEQ multiplex PCR; TCRdb's copy keeps in-frame clones and lacks some. The repertoire includes fewer than 85,000 clones, approximately 91% of them detected once, and under 2.5% sits in the top ten. This sequence originates from a female donor with multiple sclerosis, enrolled in a pregnancy study. The material was peripheral blood, obtained before pregnancy.

CDR3 protein: CASSPVRGGLQETQYF. The CDR3, as DNA: TGTGCCAGCAGCCCCGTGAGGGGGGGCCTCCAAGAGACCCAGTACTTC. The genes are TRBV11-2 and TRBJ2-5, with D possibly being TRBD2 (7 bases). Germline V gene lookup returns CDR1 SGHAT and CDR2 FQNNGV. V shed 5 bases and J shed 1 base, with 17 bases lying between them. This CDR3 has 16 amino acids.